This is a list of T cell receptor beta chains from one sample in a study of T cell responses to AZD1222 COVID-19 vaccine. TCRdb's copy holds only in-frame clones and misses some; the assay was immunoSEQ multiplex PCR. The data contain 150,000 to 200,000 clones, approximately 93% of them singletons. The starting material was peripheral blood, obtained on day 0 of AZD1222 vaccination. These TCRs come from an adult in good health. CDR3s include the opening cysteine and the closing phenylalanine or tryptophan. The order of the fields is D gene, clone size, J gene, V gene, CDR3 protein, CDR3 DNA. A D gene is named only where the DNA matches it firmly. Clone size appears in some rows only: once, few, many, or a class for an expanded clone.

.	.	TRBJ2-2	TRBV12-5	CASGLALGGAGELFF	TGTGCTAGTGGTTTGGCCCTCGGGGGCGCCGGGGAGCTGTTTTTT
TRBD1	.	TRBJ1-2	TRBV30	CAWNQGTGVNRNYGYTF	TGTGCCTGGAACCAAGGGACAGGGGTAAATAGGAACTATGGCTACACCTTC
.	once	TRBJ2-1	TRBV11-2	CASSQGRVSYNEQFF	TGTGCCAGCAGCCAAGGGCGGGTTTCCTACAATGAGCAGTTCTTC
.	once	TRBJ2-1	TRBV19	CASSISSGVPDNEQFF	TGTGCCAGTAGTATCTCGTCGGGGGTCCCTGACAATGAGCAGTTCTTC
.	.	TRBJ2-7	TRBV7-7	CASQRGEQYF	TGTGCTAGCCAAAGGGGCGAGCAGTACTTC
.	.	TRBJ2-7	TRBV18	CASSPDPYEQYF	TGTGCCAGCTCACCGGACCCCTACGAGCAGTACTTC
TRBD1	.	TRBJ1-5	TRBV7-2	CASSLQGADQPQHF	TGTGCCAGCAGCTTACAGGGGGCCGATCAGCCCCAGCATTTT
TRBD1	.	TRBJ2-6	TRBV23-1	CASSQSEHPLGQGTGANVLTF	TGCGCCAGCAGTCAATCGGAACACCCCCTTGGACAGGGAACTGGGGCCAACGTCCTGACTTTC
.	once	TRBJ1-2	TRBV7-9	CASSTLITGYYGYTF	TGTGCCAGCAGCACCCTAATCACAGGGTACTATGGCTACACCTTC
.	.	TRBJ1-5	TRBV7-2	CASSFQGNQPQHF	TGTGCCAGCAGCTTTCAGGGCAATCAGCCCCAGCATTTT
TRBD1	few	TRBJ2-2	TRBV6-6	CASSDPGQYTGELFF	TGTGCCAGCAGTGATCCGGGACAGTACACCGGGGAGCTGTTTTTT
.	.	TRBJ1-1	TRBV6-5	CASTLSGSNTEAFF	TGTGCCAGCACCCTTAGCGGGTCGAACACTGAAGCTTTCTTT
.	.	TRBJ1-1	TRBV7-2	CASSFWGAEAFF	TGTGCCAGCAGCTTCTGGGGGGCTGAAGCTTTCTTT
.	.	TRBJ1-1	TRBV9	CASSVTPITGGTEAFF	TGTGCCAGCAGCGTTACCCCTATCACCGGGGGCACTGAAGCTTTCTTT
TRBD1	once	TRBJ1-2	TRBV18	CASSLAGTANYGYTF	TGTGCCAGCTCACTAGCCGGGACAGCTAACTATGGCTACACCTTC
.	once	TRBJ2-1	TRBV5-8	CASRPVAGRNEQFF	TGTGCCAGCAGACCCGTCGCAGGGCGTAATGAGCAGTTCTTC
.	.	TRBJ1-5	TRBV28	CASSLHAGLSSTQHF	TGTGCCAGCTCCCTCCACGCAGGGCTCTCGTCGACCCAGCATTTT
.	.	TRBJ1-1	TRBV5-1	CASSLDPVNTEAFF	TGCGCCAGCAGCTTGGATCCGGTGAACACTGAAGCTTTCTTT
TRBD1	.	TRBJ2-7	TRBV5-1	CASSPWTGSYEQYF	TGCGCCAGCAGCCCTTGGACAGGGAGCTACGAGCAGTACTTC
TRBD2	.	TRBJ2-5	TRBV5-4	CASSQNAGGTQETQYF	TGTGCCAGCAGCCAAAATGCGGGGGGTACCCAAGAGACCCAGTACTTC
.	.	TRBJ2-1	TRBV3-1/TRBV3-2	CASSQDLNMGEQFF	TGTGCCAGCAGCCAAGATCTTAACATGGGTGAGCAGTTCTTC
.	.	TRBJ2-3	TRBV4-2	CASSQDRGTDTQYF	TGTGCCAGCAGCCAAGATCGAGGGACAGATACGCAGTATTTT
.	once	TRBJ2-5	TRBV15	CATSTSLKGETQYF	TGTGCCACCAGCACGAGTTTGAAGGGAGAGACCCAGTACTTC
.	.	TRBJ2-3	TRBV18	CASSPRFRTVTDTQYF	TGTGCCAGCTCACCCCGATTTAGGACAGTCACAGATACGCAGTATTTT
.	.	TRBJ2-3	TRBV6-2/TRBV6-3	CASSTDLTDTQYF	TGTGCCAGCAGTACGGACCTCACAGATACGCAGTATTTT
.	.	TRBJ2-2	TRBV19	CASKGIANTGELFF	TGTGCCAGTAAAGGCATAGCGAACACCGGGGAGCTGTTTTTT
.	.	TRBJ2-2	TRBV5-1	CASSLGGPRGTGELFF	TGCGCCAGCAGCTTGGGTGGCCCCCGCGGGACCGGGGAGCTGTTTTTT
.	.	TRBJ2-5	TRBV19	CASSRDRDFQETQYF	TGTGCCAGTAGTCGTGACAGGGACTTCCAAGAGACCCAGTACTTC
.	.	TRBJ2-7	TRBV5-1	CASSFGGQGGYEQYF	TGCGCCAGCAGCTTCGGTGGGCAGGGTGGGTACGAGCAGTACTTC
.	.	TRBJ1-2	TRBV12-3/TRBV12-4	CASRPGPSPGYTF	TGTGCCAGCAGACCGGGACCGTCTCCTGGCTACACCTTC
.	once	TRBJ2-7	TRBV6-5	CASRRTDTYEQYF	TGTGCCAGCAGGAGGACGGATACCTACGAGCAGTACTTC
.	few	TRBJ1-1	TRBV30	CAWGQLNTEAFF	TGTGCCTGGGGACAGTTGAACACTGAAGCTTTCTTT
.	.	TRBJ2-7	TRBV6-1	CASSVFGQMPKDSYEQYF	TGTGCCAGCAGTGTCTTTGGACAGATGCCTAAAGACTCCTACGAGCAGTACTTC
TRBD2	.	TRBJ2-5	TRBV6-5	CASTPLAAQETQYF	TGTGCCAGCACTCCACTAGCGGCTCAAGAGACCCAGTACTTC
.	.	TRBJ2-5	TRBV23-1	CASNRGNPQETQYF	TGCGCCAGCAACCGGGGGAACCCCCAAGAGACCCAGTACTTC
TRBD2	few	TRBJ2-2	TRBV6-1	CASSEAGRGTGELFF	TGTGCCAGCAGTGAAGCGGGGAGGGGAACCGGGGAGCTGTTTTTT
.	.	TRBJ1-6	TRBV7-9	CASSSPAGGGSYNSPLHF	TGTGCCAGCAGCTCTCCTGCGGGTGGAGGGTCCTATAATTCACCCCTCCACTTT
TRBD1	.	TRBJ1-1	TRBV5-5	CASSWITGDTEAFF	TGTGCCAGCAGCTGGATAACAGGGGACACTGAAGCTTTCTTT
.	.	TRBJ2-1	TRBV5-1	CASSSEWGHEQFF	TGCGCCAGCAGCTCAGAGTGGGGGCATGAGCAGTTCTTC
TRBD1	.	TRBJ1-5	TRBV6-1	CASSGATGDRQPQHF	TGTGCCAGCAGTGGAGCGACAGGGGACCGCCAGCCCCAGCATTTT
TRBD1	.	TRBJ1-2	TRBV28	CASSPPGQAYGYTF	TGTGCCAGCAGTCCCCCGGGACAGGCGTATGGCTACACCTTC
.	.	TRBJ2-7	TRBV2	CASRYIGDPGYEQYF	TGTGCCAGCAGGTACATCGGGGACCCGGGCTACGAGCAGTACTTC
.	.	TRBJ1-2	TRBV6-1	CASSDGAGYTF	TGTGCCAGCAGTGACGGGGCGGGCTACACCTTC
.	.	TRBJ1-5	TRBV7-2	CASSLNAASSNQPQHF	TGTGCCAGCAGCTTAAACGCAGCCTCGAGCAATCAGCCCCAGCATTTT
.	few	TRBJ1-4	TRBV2	CASSEVAANEKLFF	TGTGCCAGCAGTGAGGTAGCAGCAAATGAAAAACTGTTTTTT
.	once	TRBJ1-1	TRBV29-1	CSVLTAREAFF	TGCAGCGTTCTCACAGCCCGAGAAGCTTTCTTT
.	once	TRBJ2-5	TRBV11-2	CASARELRETQYF	TGTGCCAGCGCAAGAGAGTTAAGAGAGACCCAGTACTTC
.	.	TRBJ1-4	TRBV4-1	CASKQGGINEKLFF	TGCGCCAGCAAACAGGGCGGCATTAATGAAAAACTGTTTTTT
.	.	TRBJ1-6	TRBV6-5	CASGRSSYNSPLHF	TGTGCCAGCGGGAGAAGCTCCTATAATTCACCCCTCCACTTT
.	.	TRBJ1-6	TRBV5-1	CASSLVQGSPLHF	TGCGCCAGCAGCTTGGTACAGGGTTCACCCCTCCACTTT
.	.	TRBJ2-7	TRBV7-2	CASSLAGELRVYEQYF	TGTGCCAGCAGCTTAGCTGGAGAGTTGAGGGTCTACGAGCAGTACTTC
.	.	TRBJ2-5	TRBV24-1	CATSDRDTVIETQYF	TGTGCCACCAGTGATCGGGACACGGTCATAGAGACCCAGTACTTC
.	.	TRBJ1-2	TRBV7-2	CASRFDFNYGYTF	TGTGCCAGCAGATTTGATTTTAACTATGGCTACACCTTC
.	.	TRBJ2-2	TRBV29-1	CSVEVVSNTGELFF	TGCAGCGTTGAGGTGGTCTCGAACACCGGGGAGCTGTTTTTT
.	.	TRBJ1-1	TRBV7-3	CASSPSAGATEAFF	TGTGCCAGCAGCCCCTCGGCGGGGGCCACTGAAGCTTTCTTT